This TCR beta chain was identified in a study of blood T cell repertoires in COVID-19. This clone has only one observation. Per the authors' pipeline: Quantification of nucleated cells was approximated via reference gene primer amplification. TCRdb's table, derived via immunoSEQ multiplex PCR, lists solely in-frame clones and lacks some. The V and J calls and clone size come from that table; D and trimming were worked out from the DNA. Here the sample spans fewer than 300,000 clones, over 75% being singletons. The CDR3 length is 13 residues. V shed 9 bases and J shed 5 bases, with 15 bases lying between them. Germline loops: CDR1 KGHDR, CDR2 SFDVKD.

The chain is built from TRBV24-1 and TRBJ2-5; no reliable D call. The clonotype comes from a woman aged 25 to 39 with acute or convalescent COVID-19. Specimen: peripheral blood. CDR3 sequence (DNA): TGTGCCACCTCCCGGCCCGGGTCGGAGACCCAGTACTTC. Residues: CATSRPGSETQYF.